This entry features one TCR beta chain sequence. The antigen is unknown. Within the sample, other DNA sequences also encode this same CDR3. The data were taken from a study of cytomegalovirus exposure and HLA in healthy donors. Use of 60 Vbeta and 13 Jbeta primers characterized the PCR. Sequencing used immunoSEQ multiplex PCR; TCRdb keeps in-frame clones, though not all of them. In the table there are 200,000 to 250,000 clones, about 80% of which are singletons. The germline V gene encodes CDR1 SGHAT and CDR2 FQNNGV. This CDR3 has 13 residues. Trimming removed 5 bases from V and 7 bases from J, with 9 bases in between. Study-wide results and limits: CMV serostatus stood as the only immune exposure information on hand. Reports indicate that TCR beta sequences accurately predicted the HLA-A and HLA-B alleles of most subjects.

The rearrangement uses TRBV11-2 and TRBJ1-6; D unclear. Sequenced material: PBMCs. The receptor's source is a woman aged 60-70 years in good health and CMV-seropositive. CDR3 amino acids: CASSLNSNSPLHF. CDR3 in DNA: TGTGCCAGCAGCCTCAACAGCAATTCACCCCTCCACTTT.